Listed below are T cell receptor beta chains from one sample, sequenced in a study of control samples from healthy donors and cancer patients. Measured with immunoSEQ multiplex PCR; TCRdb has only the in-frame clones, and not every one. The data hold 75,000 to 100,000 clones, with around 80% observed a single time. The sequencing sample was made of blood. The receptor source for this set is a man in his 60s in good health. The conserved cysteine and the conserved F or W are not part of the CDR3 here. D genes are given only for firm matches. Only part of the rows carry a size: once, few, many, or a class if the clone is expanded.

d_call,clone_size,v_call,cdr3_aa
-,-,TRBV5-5,ASSLNPMGTEAF
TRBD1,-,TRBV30,AWSTGTGNYGYT
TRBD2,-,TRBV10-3,ATGTSVSTDTQY
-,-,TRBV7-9,ASSLATVAGNTIY
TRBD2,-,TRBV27,ASSLLAGGGYEQY
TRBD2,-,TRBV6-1,ASSEGGGTYNEQF
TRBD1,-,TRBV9,ASSARDRTNYGYT
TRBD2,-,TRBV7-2,ASSWGGAYNEQF
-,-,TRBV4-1,ASSQDPSGTMNTEAF
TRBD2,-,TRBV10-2,AATSGNSYEQY
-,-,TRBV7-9,ASSGRMSGAVAF
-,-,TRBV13,ASSQGVKTELGEQY
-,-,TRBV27,ASSVQGYDEKLF
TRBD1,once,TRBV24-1,ATSEPGTGVGGDTQY
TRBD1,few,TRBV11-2,ASSSKGTGRGYT
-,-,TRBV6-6,ASEGPNTDTQY
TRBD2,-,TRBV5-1,ASSLLNGGFETQY
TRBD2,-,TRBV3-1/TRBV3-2,ASSQDGGFSGGAFQETQY
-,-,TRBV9,ASSANRGGGETQY
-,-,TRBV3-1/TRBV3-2,ASSQGEGRQEQY
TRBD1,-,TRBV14,ASSHLRMDRGNEKLF
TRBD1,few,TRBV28,ASRQGIYGYT
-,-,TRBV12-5,ASGEGHSGGNQPQH
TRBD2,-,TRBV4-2,ASSQQTSGGTQY
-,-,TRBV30,AWSVRVAGELF
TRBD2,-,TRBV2,ASRVGAGYYEQY
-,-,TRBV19,ASSIEGWVINEQF
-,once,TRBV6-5,ASSYDRLYEQY
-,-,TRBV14,ASSRGGLGEQY
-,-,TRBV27,ASTSPGQPQH
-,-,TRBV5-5,ASSLDLLNTEAF
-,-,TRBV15,ATSRDADYNEQF